This TCR beta chain originates from a study of glioma-infiltrating T cells. Germline V lookup: CDR1 MGHRA, CDR2 YSYEKL. The CDR3 has 14 amino acids. Trimming stripped 3 bases from V and 5 bases from J, with 10 bases between. Using RNA template, CDR3s of TCR alpha and beta were amplified with iRepertoire arm-PCR. TCRdb re-derived calls from the multiplex PCR reads in MiXCR, one entry per CDR3 protein. The sample shows 9,500 to 15,000 distinct CDR3 sequences, roughly 29% of them seen only once. The sequenced sample was glioma tissue, nonneoplastic brain tissue, or PBMCs (not recorded which). V gene TRBV4-1 combines with J gene TRBJ2-2; tentatively, D is TRBD1 (6 bases). The receptor comes from a human donor with low-grade glioma or glioblastoma, undergoing nonglioma brain surgery, or in good health (not recorded which). The CDR3 sequence: CASSQDSLTGELFF. The CDR3 DNA sequence: TGCGCCAGCAGCCAGGACAGCTTGACCGGGGAGCTGTTTTTT.